Each of the 6 T cell receptor beta chains below was sequenced from the same sample in a study of blood T cell repertoires in COVID-19. TCRdb's table, derived via immunoSEQ multiplex PCR, lists solely in-frame clones and lacks some. The sample consists of roughly 150,000 clones, 82% of them appearing once. Sequenced: PBMCs or T cells enriched from blood (not recorded which). All receptors derive from a man aged 55 to 70 who had recovered from COVID-19.

The chain uses TRBV5-1 and TRBJ2-7; 8 bases align to TRBD1. The germline V gene encodes CDR1 SGHRS and CDR2 YFSETQ. CDR3 length: 15 residues. With 2 bases clipped from V and 0 bases from J, the junction kept 4 bases outside the gene matches. The CDR3 bases are TGCGCCAGCAGCTTAAGGACAGGGAACTCCTACGAGCAGTACTTC. Its protein is CASSLRTGNSYEQYF.

The chain carries TRBV7-2 and TRBJ2-7; the match to TRBD2 covers 8 bases. V lost 5 bases, J lost 3 bases, and 9 bases stayed unmatched. This CDR3 is 15 amino acids long. Germline V gene lookup returns CDR1 SGHTA and CDR2 FQGNSA. The CDR3 DNA is TGTGCCAGCAGCCTACAGAGTAGCGGGGTCTACGAGCAGTACTTC. This codes for CASSLQSSGVYEQYF.

This clone showed up just once. J is TRBJ1-2 and V is TRBV7-9; TRBD1 agrees at 7 bases. The J segment lost 7 bases and the V segment lost 2 bases, leaving 7 bases of the junction unmatched. Germline lookup yields CDR1 SEHNR and CDR2 FQNEAQ (reference sequence). CDR3 size: 14 residues. The CDR3 DNA sequence: TGTGCCAGCAGCTTAAGAGAGGGGGCAGGTGGCTACACCTTC. Translated, it gives CASSLREGAGGYTF.

This chain uses TRBV6-5 with TRBJ2-7; D remains ambiguous. The CDR3 has 15 amino acids. CDR1 is MNHEY, CDR2 SVGAGI, per germline. Trimming removed 1 base from V and 0 bases from J, with 10 bases in between. This chain's CDR3 is CASSYYSLTSYEQYF. CDR3 bases: TGTGCCAGCAGTTACTACAGCCTCACCTCCTACGAGCAGTACTTC.

The chain joins TRBV19 to TRBJ2-3, with 9 bases lining up with TRBD1. V lost 4 bases and J lost 5; bases outside the gene matches: 13. The CDR3 covers 17 residues. Germline CDR1 is LNHDA and CDR2 is SQIVND (reference sequence). CDR3 DNA sequence: TGTGCCAGTAGTACTCTCGGCGGGACAGGGACCGGAGATACGCAGTATTTT. Its translation is CASSTLGGTGTGDTQYF. The entire variable domain, with the rest obtained from reference TRBV19 and TRBJ2-3, is as follows: DGGITQSPKYLFRKEGQNVTLSCEQNLNHDAMYWYRQDPGQGLRLIYYSQIVNDFQKGDIAEGYSVSREKKESFPLTVTSAQKNPTAFYLCASSTLGGTGTGDTQYFGPGTRLTVL.

CDR3 coding DNA: TGTGCCAGTACCACTCGGTGGACAGGGGAGGACGATGAGCAGTTCTTC. It encodes CASTTRWTGEDDEQFF. The chain has TRBV19 and TRBJ2-1; 9 bases align to TRBD1. CDR1 is LNHDA and CDR2 is SQIVND in the germline V gene (reference sequence). The CDR3 runs 16 residues. J gave up 8 bases and V 7 bases, and 15 bases lay outside the gene matches.